The rows below give T cell receptor beta chains drawn from one sample of a study of cytomegalovirus exposure and HLA in healthy donors. TCRdb's table, derived via immunoSEQ multiplex PCR, lists solely in-frame clones and lacks some. The profile covers 100,000 to 150,000 clones, with approximately 88% appearing a single time and 1.5% to 2% taken by the ten largest. The specimen sequenced was PBMCs. Source of these receptors: a woman aged 18-30 years in good health and CMV-seronegative. Each CDR3 is given with its conserved first and last residue. D genes are given only for firm matches. Expanded clones are given a class, and other clones once, few, many or no size at all.

d_gene	v_gene	j_gene	abundance	CDR3aa
TRBD1	TRBV25-1	TRBJ1-1	once	CASSEYGQGITEAFF
.	TRBV18	TRBJ2-7	.	CASSLAGQTYEQYF
TRBD2	TRBV10-2	TRBJ2-7	.	CASRERESHLQRYEQYF
.	TRBV7-6	TRBJ2-7	.	CASSLAPGDYEQYF
.	TRBV2	TRBJ1-5	.	CASSDRDNNQPQHF
.	TRBV2	TRBJ2-1	.	CASSAEQTNHNEQFF
.	TRBV9	TRBJ2-1	few	CASSPGSSYNEQFF
TRBD1	TRBV29-1	TRBJ1-1	.	CSVGQGVNTEAFF
TRBD2	TRBV10-1	TRBJ2-7	.	CASLCGGRYFPYEQYF
.	TRBV29-1	TRBJ1-2	.	CSVEDGGIGGEGFYGYTF
TRBD2	TRBV2	TRBJ2-2	.	CASRRLAGEGTGELFF
TRBD1	TRBV30	TRBJ1-2	.	CAWSVGQGADGYTF
TRBD2	TRBV15	TRBJ2-3	.	CATSKGLAPDTQYF
.	TRBV6-1	TRBJ2-7	.	CASSEGEVGLYEQYF
TRBD1	TRBV6-5	TRBJ1-1	.	CASSYSNRGHTEAFF
.	TRBV19	TRBJ1-1	.	CASKVGGTEAFF
.	TRBV5-6	TRBJ2-7	.	CASSAPTRGYEQYF
TRBD2	TRBV13	TRBJ2-7	.	CASSSGTSGTDEQYF
TRBD2	TRBV27	TRBJ2-2	.	CASSLSRLAGVTGELFF
.	TRBV7-2	TRBJ1-1	.	CASSFEGVGGTEAFF
TRBD2	TRBV6-4	TRBJ2-5	.	CASSVSASGSRETQYF
.	TRBV14	TRBJ2-5	.	CASSQDPRESGTQYF
.	TRBV11-3	TRBJ1-2	.	CASSLAGGVGYGYTF
.	TRBV29-1	TRBJ2-3	.	CSVAWVGAGTDTQYF
.	TRBV5-1	TRBJ1-3	.	CASSLGAGSGNTIYF
TRBD2	TRBV19	TRBJ2-7	.	CASSISGTSGRYEQYF
TRBD2	TRBV10-2	TRBJ2-1	.	CASSEQGLAGTLSYNEQFF
.	TRBV4-1	TRBJ1-1	few	CASSLGQTEAFF
TRBD1	TRBV2	TRBJ1-2	once	CASKGAPLSGYTF
.	TRBV10-3	TRBJ1-5	.	CAISESDRSNQPQHF
TRBD2	TRBV5-8	TRBJ2-1	.	CASSLGLAGAYNEQFF
TRBD2	TRBV19	TRBJ2-1	.	CASSIGLGGDEQFF
TRBD2	TRBV6-6	TRBJ2-7	.	CASSESGREQYF
TRBD2	TRBV4-1	TRBJ2-3	.	CASSQMTSASTDTQYF
.	TRBV5-4	TRBJ1-2	.	CASSARQEIMNYGYTF